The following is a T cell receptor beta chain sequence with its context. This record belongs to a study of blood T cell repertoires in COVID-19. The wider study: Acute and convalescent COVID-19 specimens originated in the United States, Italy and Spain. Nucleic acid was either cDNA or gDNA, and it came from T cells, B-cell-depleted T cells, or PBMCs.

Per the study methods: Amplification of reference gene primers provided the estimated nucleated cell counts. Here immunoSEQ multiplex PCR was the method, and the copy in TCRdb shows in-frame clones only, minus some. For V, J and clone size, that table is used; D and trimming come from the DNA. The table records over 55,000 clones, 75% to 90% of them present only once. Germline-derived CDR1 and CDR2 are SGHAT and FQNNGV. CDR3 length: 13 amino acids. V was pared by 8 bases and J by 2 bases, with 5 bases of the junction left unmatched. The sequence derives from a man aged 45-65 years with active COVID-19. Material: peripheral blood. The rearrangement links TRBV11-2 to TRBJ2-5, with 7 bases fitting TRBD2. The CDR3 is CASSEREQETQYF. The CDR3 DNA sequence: TGTGCCAGCTCGGAGCGGGAACAAGAGACCCAGTACTTC.